This T cell receptor beta chain comes out of a study of T-cell memory formation after mild COVID-19. Study as a whole: TCR clusters were largely donor specific.

V trimming: 0 bases; J trimming: 6 bases; junction bases outside the gene matches: 5. Germline lookup yields CDR1 SGHKS and CDR2 YYEKEE (reference sequence). The CDR3 length is 14 residues. This clonotype was seen only a few times. TCRdb fed the 5' RACE reads into MiXCR, producing one record per CDR3 protein. The sample shows fewer than 250,000 distinct CDR3 sequences, 8% to 11% of them seen only once. The chain employs TRBV5-5 and TRBJ1-2; 7 positions match TRBD1. The sample comprised PBMCs or a T cell subset sorted from them (not recorded which). The receptor was derived from a man between 18 and 35 years old who had mild COVID-19 (a few samples of this study predate the infection). Cell type and time point are not known. The CDR3, as DNA: TGTGCCAGCAGCTTGGAGTCAGGGGGACATGGCTACACCTTC. Amino acid sequence: CASSLESGGHGYTF.